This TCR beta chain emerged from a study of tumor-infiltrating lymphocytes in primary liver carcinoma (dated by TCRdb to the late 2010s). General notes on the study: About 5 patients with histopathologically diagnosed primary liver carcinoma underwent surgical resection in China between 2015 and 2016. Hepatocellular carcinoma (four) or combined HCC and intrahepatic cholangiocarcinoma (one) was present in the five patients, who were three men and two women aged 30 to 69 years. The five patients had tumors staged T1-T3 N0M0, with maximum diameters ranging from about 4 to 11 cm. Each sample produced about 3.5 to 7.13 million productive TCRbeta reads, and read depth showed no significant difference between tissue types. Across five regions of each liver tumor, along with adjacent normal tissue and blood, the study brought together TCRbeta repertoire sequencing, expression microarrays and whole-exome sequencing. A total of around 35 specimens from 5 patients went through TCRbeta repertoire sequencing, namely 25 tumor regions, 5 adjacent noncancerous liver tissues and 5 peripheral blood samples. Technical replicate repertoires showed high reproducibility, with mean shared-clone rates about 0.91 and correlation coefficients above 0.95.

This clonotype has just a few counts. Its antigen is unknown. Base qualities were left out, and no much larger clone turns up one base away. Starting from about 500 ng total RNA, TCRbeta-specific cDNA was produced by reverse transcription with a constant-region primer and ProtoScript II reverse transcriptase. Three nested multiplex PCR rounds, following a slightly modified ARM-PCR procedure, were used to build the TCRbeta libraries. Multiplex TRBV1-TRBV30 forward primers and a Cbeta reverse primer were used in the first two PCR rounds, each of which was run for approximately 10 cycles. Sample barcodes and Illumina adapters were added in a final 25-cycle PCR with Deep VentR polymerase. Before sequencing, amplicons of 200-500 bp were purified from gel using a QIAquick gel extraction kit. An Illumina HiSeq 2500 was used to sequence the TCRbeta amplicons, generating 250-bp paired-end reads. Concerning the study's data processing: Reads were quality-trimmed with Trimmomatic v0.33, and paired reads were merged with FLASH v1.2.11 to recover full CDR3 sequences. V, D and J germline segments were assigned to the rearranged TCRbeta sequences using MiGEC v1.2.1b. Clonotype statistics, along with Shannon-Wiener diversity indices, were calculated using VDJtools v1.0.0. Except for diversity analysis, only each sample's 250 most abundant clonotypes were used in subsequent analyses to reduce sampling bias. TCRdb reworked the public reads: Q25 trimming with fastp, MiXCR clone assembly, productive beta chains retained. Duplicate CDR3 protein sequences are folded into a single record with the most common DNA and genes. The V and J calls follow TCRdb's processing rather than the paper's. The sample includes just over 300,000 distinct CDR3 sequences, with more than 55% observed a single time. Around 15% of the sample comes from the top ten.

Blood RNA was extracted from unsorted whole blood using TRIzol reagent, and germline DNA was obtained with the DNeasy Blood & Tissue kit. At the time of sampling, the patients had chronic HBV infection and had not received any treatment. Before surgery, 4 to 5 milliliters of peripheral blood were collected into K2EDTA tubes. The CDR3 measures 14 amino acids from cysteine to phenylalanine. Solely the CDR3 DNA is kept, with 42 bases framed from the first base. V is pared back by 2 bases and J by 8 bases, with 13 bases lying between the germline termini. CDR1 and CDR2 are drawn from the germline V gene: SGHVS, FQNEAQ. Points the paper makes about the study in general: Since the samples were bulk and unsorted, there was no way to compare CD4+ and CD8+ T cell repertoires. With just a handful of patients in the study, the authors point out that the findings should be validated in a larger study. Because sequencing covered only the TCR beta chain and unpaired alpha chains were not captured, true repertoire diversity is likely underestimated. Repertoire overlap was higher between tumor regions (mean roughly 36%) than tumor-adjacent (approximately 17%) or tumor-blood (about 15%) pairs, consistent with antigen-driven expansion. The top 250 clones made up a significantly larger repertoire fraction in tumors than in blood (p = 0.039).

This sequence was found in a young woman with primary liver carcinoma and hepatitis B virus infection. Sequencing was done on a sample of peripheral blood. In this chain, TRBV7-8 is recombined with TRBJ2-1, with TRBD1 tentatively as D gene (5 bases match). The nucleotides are TGTGCCAGCAGCTTAACTGAAGGGGCTGATGAGCAGTTCTTC. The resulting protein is CASSLTEGADEQFF.